This T cell receptor (beta chain) was captured by sequencing in a study of blood T cell repertoires in COVID-19. The overall study: Acute and convalescent COVID-19 specimens originated in the United States, Italy and Spain.

Germline V gene sequence: CDR1 LGHNT, CDR2 FRNRAP. CDR3 length: 13 residues. Trimming at V came to 3 bases and at J to 11 bases, leaving 7 bases not matched to a gene. Source study methods: It was from reference gene primer amplification that nucleated cell counts were estimated. TCRdb's copy holds only in-frame clones and misses some; the assay was immunoSEQ multiplex PCR. For V, J and clone size, that table is used; D and trimming come from the DNA. In the table there are some 200,000 clones, approximately 90% of which are singletons. The V call is TRBV12-5, the J call TRBJ1-1; 9 bases map to TRBD1. The specimen sequenced was peripheral blood. The origin of this receptor is a man aged 35 to 55 with active or convalescent COVID-19. The CDR3 spells CASGFRTGALAFF. CDR3 DNA: TGTGCTAGTGGTTTCCGGACAGGGGCTTTGGCTTTCTTT.